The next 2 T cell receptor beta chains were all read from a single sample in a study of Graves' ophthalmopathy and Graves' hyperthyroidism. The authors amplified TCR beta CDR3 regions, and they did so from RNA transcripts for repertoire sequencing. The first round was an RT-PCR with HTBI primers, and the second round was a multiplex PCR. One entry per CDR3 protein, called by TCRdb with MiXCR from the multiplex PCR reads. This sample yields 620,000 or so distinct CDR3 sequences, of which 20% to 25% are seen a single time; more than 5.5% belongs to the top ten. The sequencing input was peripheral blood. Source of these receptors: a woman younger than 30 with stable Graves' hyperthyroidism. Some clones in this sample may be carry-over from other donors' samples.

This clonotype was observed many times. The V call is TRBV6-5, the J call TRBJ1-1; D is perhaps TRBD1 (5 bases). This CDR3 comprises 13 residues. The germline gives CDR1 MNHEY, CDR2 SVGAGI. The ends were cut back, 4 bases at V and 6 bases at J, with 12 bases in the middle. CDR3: CASSWTMTPEAFF. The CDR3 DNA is TGTGCCAGCAGTTGGACAATGACGCCTGAAGCTTTCTTT.

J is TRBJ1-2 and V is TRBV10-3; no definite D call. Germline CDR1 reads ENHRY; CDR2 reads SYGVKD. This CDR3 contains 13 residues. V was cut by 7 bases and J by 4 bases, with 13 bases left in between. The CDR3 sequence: CAITVGGGYGYTF. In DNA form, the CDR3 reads TGTGCCATCACCGTAGGCGGAGGCTATGGCTACACCTTC.